A single sample is the source of the 24 T cell receptor beta chains below, sequenced in a study of blood T cell repertoires in COVID-19. Data came from immunoSEQ multiplex PCR; TCRdb stores just in-frame clones and leaves some out. This sample has some 140,000 clones, with around 83% found just once. What was sequenced was peripheral blood. The receptors come from an older woman with COVID-19, enrolled during active disease.

This chain joins TRBV19 and TRBJ1-3; TRBD1 matches 10 bases. V gave up 4 bases and J gave up 6 bases; unmatched junction bases: 6. CDR1 LNHDA and CDR2 SQIVND come from the germline V gene (reference sequence). This CDR3 spans 15 amino acids. CDR3 sequence reads: CASSRDRGQVNTIYF. For the CDR3, the DNA is TGTGCCAGTAGTAGAGACAGGGGGCAAGTAAACACCATATATTTT.

The V and J genes are TRBV4-2 and TRBJ2-1; tentatively, D is TRBD1 (6 bases). The CDR3 runs 15 residues. CDR1 is LGHNA and CDR2 is YNFKEQ in the germline V gene. V was clipped by 1 base and J by 5 bases, with 12 bases between them. The CDR3 coding sequence is TGTGCCAGCAGCCAAGTAACAGGGACGGACAATGAGCAGTTCTTC. Protein product: CASSQVTGTDNEQFF.

The rearrangement uses TRBV18 and TRBJ1-5, with TRBD1 as a possible D gene (5 bases). Trimming cost V 5 bases and J 2 bases, with 10 bases left between them. The CDR3 runs to 14 residues. CDR1 is KGHSH, CDR2 LQKENI, per germline. The CDR3 loop is CASSGGGGNQPQHF. The DNA of the CDR3 is TGTGCCAGCTCAGGGGGAGGCGGCAATCAGCCCCAGCATTTT.

To note about this clone: One junction end disagrees with the germline gene, perhaps due to a read error. The V and J genes are TRBV10-3 and TRBJ2-7; 9 bases align to TRBD2. The germline gives CDR1 ENHRY, CDR2 SYGVKD. This CDR3 is built from 15 residues. The DNA of the CDR3 is TGTGCCATCAGTTTCCTAGGTAGCGGGAGTTCCGAGCAGCACTTC. It specifies CAISFLGSGSSEQHF.

The chain joins TRBV5-5 to TRBJ2-5; maybe TRBD2 (5 bases). CDR1 and CDR2 (germline): SGHKS, YYEKEE (reference sequence). V dropped 4 bases and J dropped 5 bases, with 15 bases sitting between them. The CDR3 has 14 amino acids. This chain's CDR3 is CASSGPGRRETQYF. CDR3 DNA sequence: TGTGCCAGCAGCGGACCGGGGAGAAGGGAGACCCAGTACTTC.

This chain links TRBV6-2 or TRBV6-3 with TRBJ2-7; 10 bases agree with TRBD2. Looked up from germline, CDR1 is MNHEY and CDR2 is SVGEGT. V shed 2 bases and J 3 bases; nucleotides not matched to a gene: 13. CDR3 size: 18 residues. The CDR3 is CASSYAGLARERVYEQYF. The CDR3 region has the DNA TGTGCCAGCAGTTACGCGGGACTAGCGCGCGAAAGGGTCTACGAGCAGTACTTC.

The chain has TRBV19 and TRBJ1-5; the match to TRBD1 covers 8 bases. Germline CDR1 LNHDA, CDR2 SQIVND (reference sequence). The CDR3 is 16 residues long. The V gene end was trimmed by 1 base and the J gene end by 0 bases; junction bases not matched to a gene: 2. The CDR3 here is CASSIGTGNSNQPQHF. CDR3 coding DNA: TGTGCCAGTAGTATAGGGACAGGGAATAGCAATCAGCCCCAGCATTTT.

The chain links TRBV6-5 to TRBJ1-2; TRBD1 is a possible D gene (6 bases). V gave up 3 bases and J gave up 6 bases, with 8 bases separating them. Germline V gene sequence: CDR1 MNHEY, CDR2 SVGAGI. There are 12 residues in the CDR3. The chain's CDR3 is CASSYGQNGYTF. In DNA, the CDR3 is TGTGCCAGCAGTTATGGACAGAATGGCTACACCTTC.

The chain links TRBV3-1 (or the pseudogene TRBV3-2) to TRBJ2-2; 7 positions agree with TRBD2. The CDR3 is made up of 16 amino acids. Trimming took 2 bases from V and 1 from J; bases not matched to a gene: 4. The germline CDR1 and CDR2 sequences are LGHDT and YNNKEL (reference sequence). The CDR3: CASSQILAVNTGELFF. In DNA, the CDR3 is TGTGCCAGCAGCCAAATTCTAGCGGTGAACACCGGGGAGCTGTTTTTT.

This clone was seen only a few times. The chain links TRBV2 to TRBJ1-4; no definite D call. Germline V lookup: CDR1 SNHLY, CDR2 FYNNEI. The germline V and J ends were trimmed by 5 bases and 0 bases, with 7 bases remaining between them. The CDR3 consists of 14 residues. The CDR3 DNA reads as TGTGCCAGCAGTCGACAACCAACTAATGAAAAACTGTTTTTT. The encoded protein is CASSRQPTNEKLFF.

This sequence joins TRBV19 and TRBJ2-3, with a weak D call TRBD1 (7 bases). V lost 6 bases to trimming and J lost 4 bases, with 20 bases between them. Per the germline V gene, CDR1 is LNHDA and CDR2 is SQIVND (reference sequence). The CDR3 is 16 residues long. The CDR3 nucleotides read TGTGCCAGTAGCAACCGACAGGGAGGTAGGGCAGATACGCAGTATTTT. This codes for CASSNRQGGRADTQYF. The variable domain in full, with the rest retrieved from reference TRBV19 and TRBJ2-3, is DGGITQSPKYLFRKEGQNVTLSCEQNLNHDAMYWYRQDPGQGLRLIYYSQIVNDFQKGDIAEGYSVSREKKESFPLTVTSAQKNPTAFYLCASSNRQGGRADTQYFGPGTRLTVL.

V usage is TRBV19 and J usage is TRBJ1-1; 9 nucleotides align to TRBD1. After removal of 6 bases from V and 5 bases from J, the junction contained 7 bases not matched to a gene. The CDR3 is made up of 14 amino acids. Germline CDR1 and CDR2: LNHDA and SQIVND (reference sequence). As DNA, the CDR3 is TGTGCCAGTAGCGACAGGGGGAGGGGGACTGAAGCTTTCTTT. It is translated as CASSDRGRGTEAFF. The entire variable domain, with the rest obtained from reference TRBV19 and TRBJ1-1, is as follows: DGGITQSPKYLFRKEGQNVTLSCEQNLNHDAMYWYRQDPGQGLRLIYYSQIVNDFQKGDIAEGYSVSREKKESFPLTVTSAQKNPTAFYLCASSDRGRGTEAFFGQGTRLTVV.

The chain is built from TRBV19 and TRBJ1-2; TRBD1 matches 10 bases. Germline CDR1 reads LNHDA; CDR2 reads SQIVND (reference sequence). The CDR3 covers 15 residues. V trimming: 5 bases; J trimming: 3 bases; junction bases outside the gene matches: 6. The CDR3: CASSLWTGGDYGYTF. The CDR3 DNA reads TGTGCCAGTAGTCTATGGACAGGGGGTGACTATGGCTACACCTTC.

The V gene is TRBV18, the J gene TRBJ1-1; D remains ambiguous. The CDR3 is 15 residues long. Trimming shortened V by 1 base and J by 1 base, and 10 bases separated the two germline ends. CDR1 and CDR2 (germline): KGHSH, LQKENI. In DNA form, the CDR3 reads TGTGCCAGCTCACCACGATTTCAGAAGAACACTGAAGCTTTCTTT. It yields the protein CASSPRFQKNTEAFF.

This clone has just a few counts. The CDR3 sequence: CASSARDRGNYGYTF. Here the CDR3 DNA reads TGTGCCAGCAGCGCCCGGGACAGGGGAAACTATGGCTACACCTTC. This rearrangement joins TRBV11-2 to TRBJ1-2; 10 bases map to TRBD1. Germline V gives CDR1 SGHAT, CDR2 FQNNGV. This CDR3 is 15 amino acids long. Germline trimming cut 5 bases from V and 2 bases from J; bases unmatched to any gene: 5.

This clone was seen once. This chain joins TRBV14 and TRBJ1-2, with D perhaps TRBD1 (5 bases). The CDR3 consists of 14 residues. Germline CDR1 is SGHDN and CDR2 is FVKESK. The V end lost 1 base, the J end lost 3 bases, and 9 bases lay between the germline ends. The CDR3 coding sequence is TGTGCCAGCAGCCAAGCAGGGCAGGACTATGGCTACACCTTC. Amino acids: CASSQAGQDYGYTF.

The J gene is TRBJ2-3, the V gene TRBV7-3, with TRBD1 matching over 7 bases. V lost 1 base to trimming and J lost 2 bases; unmatched junction nucleotides: 6. Germline assignment: CDR1 SGHTA and CDR2 FQGTGA. There are 16 residues in the CDR3. Written as DNA, the CDR3 is TGTGCCAGCAGCTTAAGGTCGAGGGGGCCCACAGATACGCAGTATTTT. Translation gives CASSLRSRGPTDTQYF.

V and J are TRBV4-1 and TRBJ2-2; no clear D gene. The germline CDR1 and CDR2 sequences are MGHRA and YSYEKL. V dropped 7 bases and J dropped 1 base, with 10 bases sitting between them. The CDR3 is made up of 14 amino acids. The CDR3 region has the DNA TGCGCCAGCAATTCCTACTTGAACACCGGGGAGCTGTTTTTT. It is translated as CASNSYLNTGELFF.

The genes are TRBV11-3 and TRBJ2-5, with 14 positions matching TRBD2. Germline CDR1 and CDR2: SGHNT and YENEEA. V was pared by 6 bases and J by 1 base, with 10 bases of the junction left unmatched. The CDR3 has 18 residues. The CDR3 nucleotides read TGTGCCAGCAGTCCCGGGACTAGCGGGGGCCCTGGCCAAGAGACCCAGTACTTC. Translation gives CASSPGTSGGPGQETQYF.

The J gene is TRBJ1-6, the V gene TRBV6-5, with D perhaps matching TRBD1 (5 bases). From germline, CDR1 is MNHEY and CDR2 SVGAGI. Trimming removed 2 bases at V and 6 bases at J, with 11 bases between. The CDR3 consists of 15 residues. CDR3 sequence reads: CASSYVGGSNSPLHF. As DNA, the CDR3 is TGTGCCAGCAGTTACGTGGGGGGTAGTAATTCACCCCTCCACTTT.

The chain combines TRBV27 with TRBJ1-2; 9 positions agree with TRBD1. CDR3 length: 14 residues. The trim removed 5 bases at V and 6 bases at J, leaving 7 bases unmatched. The germline V gene encodes CDR1 MNHEY and CDR2 SMNVEV (reference sequence). The CDR3, as DNA: TGTGCCAGCAGTCGCCCCGGGACAGGGAATGGCTACACCTTC. Protein sequence: CASSRPGTGNGYTF.

This clone was counted a few times. The gene calls are TRBV5-1 and TRBJ2-1; 10 bases map to TRBD2. This CDR3 comprises 17 residues. The V gene's germline CDR1 is SGHRS and CDR2 YFSETQ. The trim removed 3 bases at V and 2 bases at J, leaving 8 bases unmatched. The CDR3 spells CASSSRPLAGAYNEQFF. DNA of the CDR3: TGCGCCAGCAGCTCAAGACCCCTAGCGGGGGCCTACAATGAGCAGTTCTTC.

The CDR3 is CASSPIGGVGGNTIYF. Here the CDR3 DNA reads TGTGCCAGCAGCCCCATAGGGGGCGTTGGTGGAAACACCATATATTTT. The chain uses TRBV7-9 and TRBJ1-3, with 7 bases aligning to TRBD1. Germline trimming cut 5 bases from V and 3 bases from J; bases unmatched to any gene: 10. Germline V gene lookup returns CDR1 SEHNR and CDR2 FQNEAQ (reference sequence). The CDR3 consists of 16 residues. Based on the CDR3 plus reference TRBV7-9 and TRBJ1-3, the full variable domain is DTGVSQNPRHKITKRGQNVTFRCDPISEHNRLYWYRQTLGQGPEFLTYFQNEAQLEKSRLLSDRFSAERPKGSFSTLEIQRTEQGDSAMYLCASSPIGGVGGNTIYFGEGSWLTVV.

This chain uses TRBV10-3 with TRBJ1-3; D is ambiguous. The CDR3 extends over 14 amino acids. Germline CDR1 and CDR2: ENHRY and SYGVKD. Between the trimmed V and J ends, which lost 8 bases and 4 bases, there was a span of 15 bases. CDR3 in DNA: TGTGCCATCGGCGACAAGAGTTCGGGAAACACCATATATTTT. Its protein product is CAIGDKSSGNTIYF.